The text below deals with one T cell receptor (beta chain). There is no known antigen for this receptor. One base away there is no much larger clone; base qualities are not given. These data are taken from a study of cytomegalovirus exposure and HLA in healthy donors listed by TCRdb under 2017. For context, the study as a whole: In an earlier analysis of 450 to 750 of the donors, approximately 300 Gb of sequence data and some 100 million unique TCR beta sequences from roughly 190 million T cells were reported. About 280 gigabases of sequencing data and tens of millions of unique TCR sequences were included in an early release covering over 600 HLA-typed donors. Among the roughly 400 genotyped donors, 75% to 90% belonged to the genetic ancestry cluster associated with self-reported Caucasian donors. The study aimed to test whether signatures of past pathogen exposure could be identified by cataloging public T cell receptors. Using immunosequencing, the study profiled T cell repertoires from about 650 subjects and related those repertoires to cytomegalovirus serostatus. Besides the first cohort of under 700 subjects, a separate validation cohort made up of about 120 different subjects was used. High-throughput TCR immunosequencing, statistical association of individual TCRs with disease status, and machine learning were combined to predict cytomegalovirus infection status. A later analysis re-analyzed previously published TCR beta repertoires from 600 to 850 donors and added high-resolution HLA genotyping to study TCR occurrence patterns. Rather than drawing on any new phenotypic data, the later analysis identified candidate immune exposures from TCR beta sequences and the way those sequences occurred across donors. To decide whether each TCR beta V gene segment behaved as functional or pseudogenic, an earlier analysis of fewer than 750 of the donors relied on high-throughput TCR beta sequencing. Donor age, sex, ethnicity and CMV serostatus were compiled together with the repertoire data. In a later genetic analysis, genome-wide SNP genotypes for about 55% of the 666 donors were used, and that subset was treated as a discovery cohort. Every discovery cohort repertoire had been produced on one sequencing platform. Both class I and class II loci were covered by HLA typing, at four-digit resolution. The number of typed donors differed by locus: about 620-640 for A, B, C, DRB1 and DQB1; 522 for DQA1; 606 for DPA1; and 450 to 480 for DPB1. Because of strong linkage in the cohort, 5 or 6 DR-DQ haplotypes were treated as single units for association and clustering. On average, around 200,000 unique TCR beta nucleotide sequences were sequenced per donor among 398 genotyped donors of the cohort, with roughly 18% of those sequences being non-productive.

Library creation used the immunoSEQ multiplex PCR assay. The multiplex PCR relied on a mix of 60 forward primers for TCR Vbeta segments and 13 reverse primers for TCR Jbeta segments. A multiplex PCR assay on genomic DNA amplified the CDR3 region of rearranged TCR beta genes. Amplified TCR beta libraries were sequenced as 87-base-pair reads on the Illumina HiSeq System. Processing in the source paper ran as follows. Across the roughly 600 repertoires, a later analysis counted tens of millions of unique TCR beta chains, around 11 million of which were shared by at least two donors. Raw reads were error-corrected and collapsed into unique sequences by a nearest-neighbor algorithm in which closely related sequences were merged to remove PCR and sequencing errors. Alignment of CDR3 sequences to IMGT reference sequences was used to assign V, D and J gene segments. For a sequence to be retained, a match of at least six nucleotides was required to both a V gene segment and a J gene segment. Rearrangements were called productive when the CDR3 lacked stop codons and stayed in frame with V and J; all others were non-productive. Following IMGT convention, CDR3 was defined as the stretch from the second conserved V-encoded cysteine to the conserved J-encoded phenylalanine. The earlier analysis of approximately 500 of the donors excluded sequences that lacked an unambiguous match to a single V gene segment. In an earlier analysis of 587 of the donors, a V segment was called functional when productive rearrangements were above 56.7%, and segregating when the standard deviation between donors exceeded 5%. A statistical classification framework was developed to diagnose cytomegalovirus status using the catalog of TCR beta chain sequences. V and J gene assignment, in a later analysis, came from comparing TCR nucleotide sequences with IMGT/GENE-DB human TR gene sequences. The TCRdist pipeline was used in a later analysis to assign CDR3 sequences and most-parsimonious VDJ recombination scenarios. In a later analysis, every TCR beta chain was defined by the combination of its CDR3 amino acid sequence and its V-gene family, and reads without a unique V-gene family were dropped. To address suspected cross-contamination and a sequencing artifact, a later analysis removed a few hundred highly shared, low-generation-probability nucleotide sequences. In a later analysis, a clonal expansion index for each public chain was calculated from normalized within-repertoire ranks of inferred template counts. In a later analysis, generation probabilities were computed with a VDJ recombination model fitted to out-of-frame rearrangements, and the resulting probabilities were checked against IGoR. In a later analysis, TCR-TCR, TCR-HLA and TCR-CMV co-occurrence was scored with hypergeometric tests, and a repertoire-size bias correction was applied to TCR pairs. False discovery rates were estimated in a later analysis by permuting HLA or CMV assignments 20 times. In a later analysis, co-occurring TCRs were grouped using DBSCAN, and TCRdist sequence similarity was added for clustering within HLA-allele-positive subsets. For co-occurrence clustering, repertoires with fewer than 30,000 or more than 120,000 public chains were excluded, along with roughly 5 repertoires with anomalous nucleotide sharing. TCRdb carries this immuneACCESS record with in-frame sequences only. Its versions omit some clonotypes, under half of them owing to an unresolved V gene in the studies checked, with the rest unexplained. V, J and clone size reflect that table, while D and trimming were determined from the DNA. The sample table shows 180,000 or so clones, and about 80% are seen once. The ten largest clonotypes hold approximately 6.3% of the sample.

What the study reported, not specific to this receptor: In a later analysis, the rate of TCR association differed among HLA loci, with DRB1 alleles having the most associated TCRs and HLA-C alleles having the fewest. In vitro tests confirmed that three of the cytomegalovirus-associated TCR beta chains recognize cytomegalovirus antigens. In a later analysis, most CMV-associated TCR beta chains were found to appear HLA-restricted, with HLA associations seemingly driven largely by CMV exposure. In the study, 150 to 200 TCR beta chains were listed as associated with cytomegalovirus. In an earlier analysis of 587 of the donors, most TCR beta V segments were observed in productive rearrangements about 87% or about 30% of the time, broadly matching IMGT annotations. Cytomegalovirus status was reported to be diagnosed by the classifier with high specificity and sensitivity in both the original and validation cohorts. An association between a missense DCLRE1C variant and V-gene and J-gene trimming of TCR beta chains was found in a later genetic analysis and replicated in an independent cohort. Assigning TCR associations to individual alleles was difficult when HLA alleles, especially DR and DQ, strongly co-occurred. A further reported finding was that TCR beta sequences accurately predicted the HLA-A and HLA-B alleles for most subjects in the first cohort. Sequencing depth was assumed to be roughly uniform across donors in the presence/absence analyses, though that assumption may not hold. A group of highly shared sequence variants was considered likely to be a technical artifact of the sequencing pipeline. Linkage disequilibrium might explain the correlated functional status among segregating V segments, but an unknown experimental factor could not be ruled out. The authors suggested that the approach could potentially be generalized to other disease states and immunological phenotypes. Compared with the roughly 710-donor mean, donors in an Asian-associated ancestry cluster had fewer N-insertions in productive TCRs, according to a later genetic analysis. Because HLA typing was unavailable for some donors at each locus, only the typed subset was used in association tests. This cohort had only TCR beta chains sequenced, and the lack of alpha or paired-chain data limited which features could be detected. Most TCR sequences were observed very rarely across donors, whereas some public TCRs were present in many individuals. CMV serostatus was the only immune exposure information available for the cohort. Because counts were too low, some 16 rarely observed V segments, including chromosome 9 orphons, were excluded from the earlier analysis of under 650 of the donors. Some IMGT-functional V segments, including TRBV6-2 and TRBV6-3, could not be told apart with the 87-base-pair reads, so those segments were excluded. Specific HLA alleles were associated with around 18,000 TCR beta sequences at a false discovery rate of 0.05 in a later analysis. A later analysis reported that several top co-occurrence clusters appeared linked to parvovirus B19, influenza, CMV and Epstein-Barr virus. A later analysis found that HLA-associated TCR beta chains were more clonally expanded and had lower generation probabilities than equally common non-associated chains.

In total, 666 healthy bone marrow donors made up the cohort. At the time of sampling, all cohort members were nominally healthy, though unrecorded immune exposures were likely present. The donor was CMV seropositive and belonged to the group of more than 250 seropositive cohort members. A peripheral blood sample was collected from each donor, and TCR beta sequencing was performed on peripheral blood mononuclear cells. The Qiagen DNeasy Blood Extraction Kit was used to extract genomic DNA from the blood cell samples. The CDR3 spans 17 residues, from the cysteine through the phenylalanine. Only the CDR3 portion is preserved as DNA: 51 bases, with reading frame beginning at the first base. V is clipped by 0 bases and J by 3 bases, and the sequence between their germline boundaries is 16 bases long.

This receptor chain uses TRBV5-7 and TRBJ1-5; the D gene is perhaps TRBD1, on 6 matching bases. TRBV5-7 is sorted into the ORF group, with uncertain function. Material: PBMCs. The receptor comes from a man aged 40-50 years in good health and CMV-seropositive. The DNA reads TGTGCCAGCAGCTTGGCCCTTGGACAGCCCGACAATCAGCCCCAGCATTTT. Its protein reads: CASSLALGQPDNQPQHF.